These T cell receptor beta chains were read from a single sample in a study of memory B cells and T cells in multiple sclerosis. Their antigens remain unidentified. The repertoire was sequenced with immunoSEQ multiplex PCR; TCRdb's copy has only in-frame clones and lacks some. The sample lists under 50,000 clones, almost 85% occurring once. Sequenced sample: PBMCs from blood kept in culture. These receptors were collected from a human donor with multiple sclerosis. CDR3s include the opening cysteine and the closing phenylalanine or tryptophan. A D gene is named only where the DNA matches it firmly. Clone size, where shown, is once, few, many, or a class for clones that have expanded.

V gene,D gene,J gene,clone size,CDR3 protein,CDR3 DNA
TRBV6-5,-,TRBJ1-2,-,CASSYGQGAYDGYTF,TGTGCCAGCAGTTACGGGCAGGGTGCCTATGATGGCTACACCTTC
TRBV19,-,TRBJ1-5,few,CASQWAGSNQPQHF,TGTGCCAGTCAATGGGCGGGAAGCAATCAGCCCCAGCATTTT
TRBV6-5,-,TRBJ2-2,-,CASREGEDTGELFF,TGTGCCAGCAGGGAGGGCGAGGACACCGGGGAGCTGTTTTTT
TRBV15,-,TRBJ1-1,-,CATSKVTRGTEAFF,TGTGCCACCAGCAAGGTCACGCGGGGCACTGAAGCTTTCTTT
TRBV27,-,TRBJ1-6,-,CASSWGVNSPLHF,TGTGCCAGCAGTTGGGGGGTGAATTCACCCCTCCACTTT
TRBV20-1,TRBD1,TRBJ2-5,-,CSAATGEEQYF,TGCAGTGCCGCGACAGGGGAGGAGCAGTACTTC
TRBV2,TRBD1,TRBJ2-7,-,CASRAPGQGANEQYF,TGTGCCAGCAGGGCCCCGGGACAGGGGGCCAACGAGCAGTACTTC
TRBV27,TRBD1,TRBJ2-1,once,CASSHPGQGENEQFF,TGTGCCAGCAGTCATCCGGGACAGGGTGAGAATGAGCAGTTCTTC
TRBV6-5,-,TRBJ1-1,-,CASSYSTLNTEAFF,TGTGCCAGCAGTTACTCGACACTGAACACTGAAGCTTTCTTT
TRBV9,-,TRBJ2-3,-,CASSVVGRTDTQYF,TGTGCCAGCAGCGTAGTTGGCCGCACAGATACGCAGTATTTT
TRBV28,-,TRBJ2-2,-,CASRLGHLGGTGELFF,TGTGCCAGCAGACTCGGACATCTAGGAGGGACCGGGGAGCTGTTTTTT
TRBV5-1,TRBD1,TRBJ2-7,-,CASSVQGAYYEQYF,TGCGCCAGCAGCGTCCAGGGGGCTTACTACGAGCAGTACTTC
TRBV27,TRBD1,TRBJ1-6,-,CASSLLGGQGANSPLHF,TGTGCCAGCAGTCTCCTAGGGGGACAGGGGGCAAACTCACCCCTCCACTTT
TRBV27,-,TRBJ2-7,-,CASRSFSGTGDDEQYF,TGTGCCAGCAGGAGTTTCTCCGGGACGGGGGACGACGAGCAGTACTTC
TRBV11-2,-,TRBJ1-1,-,CASSPAWGRDSFGAFF,TGTGCCAGCAGTCCCGCCTGGGGGCGAGATTCGTTTGGAGCTTTCTTT
TRBV11-2,-,TRBJ1-2,-,CASSSSTGQSYGYTF,TGTGCCAGCAGCTCGAGTACAGGACAGAGCTATGGCTACACCTTC
TRBV27,TRBD2,TRBJ2-7,once,CASSLFPTSGEQYF,TGTGCCAGCAGTTTATTCCCGACTAGCGGGGAGCAGTACTTC
TRBV2,TRBD2,TRBJ2-7,-,CAGGGSSYEQYF,TGTGCCGGGGGGGGAAGCTCCTACGAGCAGTACTTC
TRBV10-2,TRBD2,TRBJ2-1,-,CASSGTIAGGYNEQFF,TGCGCCAGCAGTGGAACTATAGCGGGGGGCTACAATGAGCAGTTCTTC
TRBV6-5,-,TRBJ2-3,-,CASKGHSTDTQYF,TGTGCCAGCAAGGGGCACAGCACAGATACGCAGTATTTT
TRBV7-3,-,TRBJ2-1,few,CASSFGTSNEQFF,TGTGCCAGCAGCTTTGGGACTTCCAATGAGCAGTTCTTC
TRBV7-2,-,TRBJ1-2,-,CASSWARGSNYGYTF,TGTGCCAGCAGCTGGGCCAGGGGATCTAACTATGGCTACACCTTC
TRBV2,-,TRBJ2-7,-,CASSTIPGYEQYF,TGTGCCAGCAGTACAATTCCAGGGTACGAGCAGTACTTC
TRBV7-3,-,TRBJ1-2,-,CASSLEPQNYGYTF,TGTGCCAGCAGCTTAGAGCCTCAGAACTATGGCTACACCTTC
TRBV7-2,-,TRBJ1-4,-,CASSLGINEKLFF,TGTGCCAGCAGCTTAGGGATTAATGAAAAACTGTTTTTT
TRBV28,-,TRBJ2-7,few,CASTESYEQYF,TGTGCCAGCACAGAGTCCTACGAGCAGTACTTC
TRBV5-4,TRBD1,TRBJ2-1,-,CASSSAGGFLYNEQFF,TGTGCCAGCAGCTCGGCAGGGGGCTTCCTCTACAATGAGCAGTTCTTC
TRBV7-6,-,TRBJ1-1,-,CASSSYSPGVREAFF,TGTGCCAGCAGCTCCTACTCCCCTGGGGTTCGTGAAGCTTTCTTT